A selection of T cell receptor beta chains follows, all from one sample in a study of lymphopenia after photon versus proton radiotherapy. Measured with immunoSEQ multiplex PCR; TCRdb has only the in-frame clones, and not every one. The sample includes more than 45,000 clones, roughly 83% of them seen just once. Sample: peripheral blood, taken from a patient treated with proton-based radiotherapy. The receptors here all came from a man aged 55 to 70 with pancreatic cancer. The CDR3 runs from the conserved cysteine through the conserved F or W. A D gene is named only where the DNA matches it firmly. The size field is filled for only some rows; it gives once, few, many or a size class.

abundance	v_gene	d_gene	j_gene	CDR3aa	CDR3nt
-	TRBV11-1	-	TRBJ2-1	CASGQKLPGTQQFF	TGTGCCAGCGGACAAAAGCTGCCGGGAACTCAGCAGTTCTTC
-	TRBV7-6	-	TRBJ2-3	CASSARWTVLVTDTQYF	TGTGCCAGCAGCGCGCGGTGGACAGTTCTTGTCACAGATACGCAGTATTTT
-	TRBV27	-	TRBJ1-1	CASSPWSANTEAFF	TGTGCCAGCAGTCCCTGGTCGGCGAACACTGAAGCTTTCTTT
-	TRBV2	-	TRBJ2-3	CASSRLRSTDTQYF	TGTGCCAGCAGTAGATTACGGAGCACAGATACGCAGTATTTT
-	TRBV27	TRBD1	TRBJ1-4	CASSPGTGNEKLFF	TGTGCCAGCAGTCCCGGGACAGGGAATGAAAAACTGTTTTTT
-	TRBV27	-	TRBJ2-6	CASSTLSLGPMKTGANVLTF	TGTGCCAGCAGCACCCTCTCACTAGGCCCCATGAAGACTGGGGCCAACGTCCTGACTTTC
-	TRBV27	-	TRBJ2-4	CASSSKNRDANIQYF	TGTGCCAGCAGTTCAAAAAACAGGGACGCAAACATTCAGTACTTC
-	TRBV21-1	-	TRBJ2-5	CASILGQGQETQYF	TGTGCCAGCATACTGGGACAGGGGCAAGAGACCCAGTACTTC
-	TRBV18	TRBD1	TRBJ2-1	CASSRGQGSEQFF	TGTGCCAGCTCACGCGGACAGGGGAGTGAGCAGTTCTTC
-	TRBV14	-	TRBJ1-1	CASSQDTRIGLGTEAFF	TGTGCCAGCAGCCAGGATACTAGAATAGGGCTCGGGACTGAAGCTTTCTTT
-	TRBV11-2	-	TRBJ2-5	CASSLQRETQYF	TGTGCCAGCAGCTTACAGAGAGAGACCCAGTACTTC
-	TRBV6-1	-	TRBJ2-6	CASNWGKGANVLTF	TGTGCCAGCAATTGGGGGAAAGGGGCCAACGTCCTGACTTTC
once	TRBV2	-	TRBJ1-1	CASRNREKSTEAFF	TGTGCCAGCAGAAACAGGGAAAAGAGCACTGAAGCTTTCTTT
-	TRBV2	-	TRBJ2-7	CASSETGAGSYEQYF	TGTGCCAGCAGTGAAACGGGTGCGGGGTCCTACGAGCAGTACTTC
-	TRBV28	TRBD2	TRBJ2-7	CASSLGGLAGGEQYF	TGTGCCAGCAGTTTAGGGGGACTAGCGGGAGGCGAGCAGTACTTC
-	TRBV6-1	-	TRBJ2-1	CASSTTIPTEQFF	TGTGCCAGCAGCACGACCATACCGACTGAGCAGTTCTTC
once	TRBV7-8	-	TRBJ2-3	CASSSTGGLETQYF	TGTGCCAGCAGCTCAACCGGGGGGCTAGAGACGCAGTATTTT
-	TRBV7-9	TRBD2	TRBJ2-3	CASSPRPGSGSNTDTQYF	TGTGCCAGCAGCCCCCGACCGGGTAGCGGGTCAAACACAGATACGCAGTATTTT
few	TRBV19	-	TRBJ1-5	CASTTVRGGRQPQHF	TGTGCCAGTACTACCGTTCGCGGGGGCCGACAGCCCCAGCATTTT
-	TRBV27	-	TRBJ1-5	CASSPRQAGQPQHF	TGTGCCAGCAGTCCACGACAGGCGGGTCAGCCCCAGCATTTT
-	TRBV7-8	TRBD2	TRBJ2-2	CASSSEGSGSRELFF	TGTGCCAGCAGCTCAGAGGGGAGCGGGAGCAGGGAGCTGTTTTTT
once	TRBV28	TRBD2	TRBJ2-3	CASSFLGGGEDTQYF	TGTGCCAGCAGTTTCCTCGGCGGGGGGGAGGATACGCAGTATTTT
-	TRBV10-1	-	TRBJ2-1	CASSETKGPSEQFF	TGCGCCAGCAGTGAGACAAAGGGGCCAAGCGAGCAGTTCTTC
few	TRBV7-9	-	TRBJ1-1	CASSLAGDLTEAFF	TGTGCCAGCAGCCTGGCTGGGGATCTGACTGAAGCTTTCTTT
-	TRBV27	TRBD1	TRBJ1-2	CASSLTGVGGYTF	TGTGCCAGCAGTTTAACAGGGGTGGGCGGCTACACCTTC
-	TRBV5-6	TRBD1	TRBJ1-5	CASSRGLDSNQPQHF	TGTGCCAGCAGCAGGGGGCTTGATAGCAATCAGCCCCAGCATTTT
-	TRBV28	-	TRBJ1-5	CASSRDNSNQPQHF	TGTGCCAGCAGTCGGGACAACAGCAATCAGCCCCAGCATTTT
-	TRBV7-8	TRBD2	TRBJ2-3	CASTGAGRDTQYF	TGTGCCAGCACCGGAGCGGGGAGGGATACGCAGTATTTT
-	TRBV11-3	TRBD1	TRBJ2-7	CASSFLGGSPTEQYF	TGTGCCAGCAGCTTCCTAGGGGGCAGCCCTACCGAGCAGTACTTC
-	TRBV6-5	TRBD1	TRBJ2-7	CASSYAIGGIYEQYF	TGTGCCAGCAGTTACGCTATAGGGGGCATCTACGAGCAGTACTTC
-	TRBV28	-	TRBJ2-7	CASIKGGAVSRRVEQYF	TGTGCCAGCATCAAAGGTGGGGCAGTGTCTAGGAGGGTGGAGCAGTACTTC
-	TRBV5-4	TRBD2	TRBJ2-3	CASSLAAASGRSADTQYF	TGTGCCAGCAGCTTGGCCGCGGCTAGCGGGAGATCCGCAGATACGCAGTATTTT
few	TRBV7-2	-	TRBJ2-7	CASSLATHGSYEQYF	TGTGCCAGCAGCTTAGCGACGCACGGATCCTACGAGCAGTACTTC
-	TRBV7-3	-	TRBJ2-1	CASSLIGNEQFF	TGTGCCAGCAGCTTAATCGGGAATGAGCAGTTCTTC
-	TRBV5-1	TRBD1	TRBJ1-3	CASSLLDRGSGNTIYF	TGCGCCAGCAGCTTGTTGGACAGGGGATCTGGAAACACCATATATTTT
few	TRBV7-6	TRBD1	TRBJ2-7	CASSFGQGADEQYF	TGTGCCAGCAGCTTCGGACAGGGGGCAGACGAGCAGTACTTC
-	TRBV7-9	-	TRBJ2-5	CASSLQGRKETQYF	TGTGCCAGCAGCTTACAGGGAAGGAAAGAGACCCAGTACTTC
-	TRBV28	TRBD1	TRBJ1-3	CASSLEGQGGNTIYF	TGTGCCAGCAGTTTAGAGGGACAGGGAGGAAACACCATATATTTT